The rows below give T cell receptor beta chains drawn from one sample of a study of CD8 T cells in ankylosing spondylitis. TCRdb ran MiXCR on the 5' RACE reads and lists one entry per CDR3 protein. Among about 540,000 distinct CDR3 sequences listed, 10% to 15% were seen once. The sample comprised blood, either unsorted or a sorted T cell fraction (not recorded which). The source is a male donor with ankylosing spondylitis. CDR3s include the opening cysteine and the closing phenylalanine or tryptophan. The order of the fields is CDR3 protein, CDR3 DNA, V gene, D gene, clone size, J gene. A D gene is named only where the DNA matches it firmly. Rows give clone size only sometimes, using once, few, many, or a class for an expanded clone.

cdr3_aa: CASRTVRSLGEQYF
cdr3_nt: TGTGCCAGCAGGACAGTTCGGAGCTTGGGCGAGCAGTACTTC
v_call: TRBV2
d_call: .
clone_size: .
j_call: TRBJ2-7

cdr3_aa: CATSRDAWGEQQETQYF
cdr3_nt: TGTGCCACCAGCAGAGATGCATGGGGGGAACAACAAGAGACCCAGTACTTC
v_call: TRBV15
d_call: .
clone_size: .
j_call: TRBJ2-5

cdr3_aa: CASSLGGAYNSPLHF
cdr3_nt: TGCGCCAGCAGCCTAGGGGGCGCCTATAATTCACCCCTCCACTTT
v_call: TRBV5-1
d_call: TRBD1
clone_size: few
j_call: TRBJ1-6

cdr3_aa: CASSSGSGPEAQHF
cdr3_nt: TGCGCCAGCAGCTCTGGGTCAGGTCCAGAGGCCCAGCATTTT
v_call: TRBV5-1
d_call: .
clone_size: few
j_call: TRBJ1-5

cdr3_aa: CASSARRASGSNEQFF
cdr3_nt: TGTGCCAGCAGCGCCCGACGGGCCAGCGGGAGTAATGAGCAGTTCTTC
v_call: TRBV9
d_call: TRBD2
clone_size: few
j_call: TRBJ2-1

cdr3_aa: CSARRRAGDEKLFF
cdr3_nt: TGCAGTGCTAGGCGCAGGGCGGGTGATGAAAAACTGTTTTTT
v_call: TRBV20-1
d_call: .
clone_size: few
j_call: TRBJ1-4

cdr3_aa: CASSAGTQTYEQYF
cdr3_nt: TGCGCCAGCAGCGCAGGGACTCAGACCTACGAGCAGTACTTC
v_call: TRBV5-1
d_call: .
clone_size: .
j_call: TRBJ2-7

cdr3_aa: CASSWGLAEETQYF
cdr3_nt: TGTGCCAGCAGTTGGGGACTAGCGGAAGAGACCCAGTACTTC
v_call: TRBV7-2
d_call: TRBD2
clone_size: few
j_call: TRBJ2-5

cdr3_aa: CSARWTSDTQYF
cdr3_nt: TGCAGTGCGCGTTGGACGTCGGATACGCAGTATTTT
v_call: TRBV20-1
d_call: .
clone_size: .
j_call: TRBJ2-3

cdr3_aa: CSATRQGANTEAFF
cdr3_nt: TGCAGTGCAACGAGACAGGGGGCGAACACTGAAGCTTTCTTT
v_call: TRBV20-1
d_call: TRBD1
clone_size: .
j_call: TRBJ1-1

cdr3_aa: CASSLQGLAGYNEQFF
cdr3_nt: TGTGCCAGCAGCTTGCAGGGACTAGCGGGCTACAATGAGCAGTTCTTC
v_call: TRBV5-4
d_call: TRBD2
clone_size: .
j_call: TRBJ2-1

cdr3_aa: CASSYQDGQETQYF
cdr3_nt: TGTGCCAGCAGCTACCAGGACGGCCAAGAGACCCAGTACTTC
v_call: TRBV7-7
d_call: .
clone_size: few
j_call: TRBJ2-5

cdr3_aa: CASSPIAYANTGELFF
cdr3_nt: TGTGCCAGCAGCCCGATCGCGTACGCGAACACCGGGGAGCTGTTTTTT
v_call: TRBV4-2
d_call: .
clone_size: .
j_call: TRBJ2-2

cdr3_aa: CASSQGTGWGEAFF
cdr3_nt: TGTGCCAGCAGCCAAGGGACGGGGTGGGGTGAAGCTTTCTTT
v_call: TRBV3-1
d_call: .
clone_size: many
j_call: TRBJ1-1

cdr3_aa: CASSIGQGDEKLFF
cdr3_nt: TGTGCCAGCAGTATCGGACAGGGGGATGAAAAACTGTTTTTT
v_call: TRBV6-1
d_call: TRBD1
clone_size: many
j_call: TRBJ1-4

cdr3_aa: CASSLAAKYNEQFF
cdr3_nt: TGCGCCAGCAGCTTGGCGGCCAAATACAATGAGCAGTTCTTC
v_call: TRBV5-1
d_call: .
clone_size: .
j_call: TRBJ2-1

cdr3_aa: CASSDGARVNTGELFF
cdr3_nt: TGTGCCAGCAGCGATGGGGCACGGGTGAACACCGGGGAGCTGTTTTTT
v_call: TRBV9
d_call: .
clone_size: few
j_call: TRBJ2-2

cdr3_aa: CASSPGDRVDNYGYTF
cdr3_nt: TGCGCCAGCAGCCCGGGGGACAGGGTTGACAACTATGGCTACACCTTC
v_call: TRBV5-1
d_call: TRBD1
clone_size: .
j_call: TRBJ1-2

cdr3_aa: CASSESTGPEETQYF
cdr3_nt: TGCGCCAGCAGTGAGTCGACAGGGCCGGAAGAGACCCAGTACTTC
v_call: TRBV10-2
d_call: TRBD1
clone_size: many
j_call: TRBJ2-5

cdr3_aa: CASSQDGYSGNTIYF
cdr3_nt: TGTGCCAGCAGTCAGGACGGCTACTCTGGAAACACCATATATTTT
v_call: TRBV6-1
d_call: .
clone_size: few
j_call: TRBJ1-3

cdr3_aa: CASRRDGSNYGYTF
cdr3_nt: TGTGCCAGCAGACGGGACGGATCTAACTATGGCTACACCTTC
v_call: TRBV3-1
d_call: .
clone_size: many
j_call: TRBJ1-2

cdr3_aa: CASSPREGSDKLFF
cdr3_nt: TGTGCCAGCTCACCCCGGGAGGGCTCAGACAAACTGTTTTTT
v_call: TRBV18
d_call: .
clone_size: .
j_call: TRBJ1-4

cdr3_aa: CSAKRASGIPFNEQFF
cdr3_nt: TGCAGTGCTAAAAGGGCTAGCGGGATCCCCTTCAATGAGCAGTTCTTC
v_call: TRBV20-1
d_call: TRBD2
clone_size: few
j_call: TRBJ2-1

cdr3_aa: CASSFRGMETQYF
cdr3_nt: TGTGCCAGCAGTTTCAGGGGGATGGAGACCCAGTACTTC
v_call: TRBV27
d_call: TRBD1
clone_size: few
j_call: TRBJ2-5

cdr3_aa: CASSYRLGGANSPLHF
cdr3_nt: TGCGCCAGCAGCTACAGACTTGGGGGCGCGAATTCACCCCTCCACTTT
v_call: TRBV5-1
d_call: .
clone_size: few
j_call: TRBJ1-6

cdr3_aa: CATSSPGLAGTYEQYF
cdr3_nt: TGTGCCACCAGCAGTCCCGGACTAGCGGGGACCTACGAGCAGTACTTC
v_call: TRBV15
d_call: TRBD2
clone_size: few
j_call: TRBJ2-7

cdr3_aa: CASSRDRENEQFF
cdr3_nt: TGTGCCAGCAGCCGGGACCGGGAGAATGAGCAGTTCTTC
v_call: TRBV11-2
d_call: .
clone_size: many
j_call: TRBJ2-1

cdr3_aa: CASSLNWGELFF
cdr3_nt: TGTGCCAGCAGTCTCAACTGGGGGGAGCTGTTTTTT
v_call: TRBV12-3/TRBV12-4
d_call: .
clone_size: many
j_call: TRBJ2-2

cdr3_aa: CASSYKSGIGDTQYF
cdr3_nt: TGTGCCAGCAGTTACAAGTCTGGGATTGGGGATACGCAGTATTTT
v_call: TRBV6-5
d_call: .
clone_size: .
j_call: TRBJ2-3

cdr3_aa: CASSLGSPPDGEQFF
cdr3_nt: TGCGCCAGCAGCTTAGGGTCTCCCCCCGATGGTGAGCAGTTCTTC
v_call: TRBV5-1
d_call: .
clone_size: few
j_call: TRBJ2-1

cdr3_aa: CASSPAPTDYTDTQYF
cdr3_nt: TGTGCCAGCAGCCCAGCCCCCACGGACTACACAGATACGCAGTATTTT
v_call: TRBV11-2
d_call: .
clone_size: .
j_call: TRBJ2-3

cdr3_aa: CASRLSGEQFF
cdr3_nt: TGTGCCAGCAGGCTTAGTGGTGAGCAGTTCTTC
v_call: TRBV7-9
d_call: .
clone_size: .
j_call: TRBJ2-1

cdr3_aa: CSAPRAVSSYNSPLHF
cdr3_nt: TGCAGTGCCCCGAGGGCAGTGAGCTCCTATAATTCACCCCTCCACTTT
v_call: TRBV20-1
d_call: .
clone_size: few
j_call: TRBJ1-6

cdr3_aa: CASSVSSGTGANVLTF
cdr3_nt: TGTGCCAGCAGTGTCTCTAGCGGGACTGGGGCCAACGTCCTGACTTTC
v_call: TRBV12-3/TRBV12-4
d_call: TRBD2
clone_size: .
j_call: TRBJ2-6

cdr3_aa: CASSLSGWNTEAFF
cdr3_nt: TGTGCCAGCAGCTTATCCGGGTGGAACACTGAAGCTTTCTTT
v_call: TRBV11-3
d_call: .
clone_size: few
j_call: TRBJ1-1

cdr3_aa: CTPLGRLNTEAFF
cdr3_nt: TGCACCCCCCTCGGTCGGCTAAACACTGAAGCTTTCTTT
v_call: TRBV20-1
d_call: .
clone_size: .
j_call: TRBJ1-1

cdr3_aa: CASSLVTGTDYTF
cdr3_nt: TGTGCCAGCAGCTTGGTTACAGGGACTGACTACACCTTC
v_call: TRBV5-4
d_call: .
clone_size: .
j_call: TRBJ1-2

cdr3_aa: CASSQAGGFNYGYTF
cdr3_nt: TGCGCCAGCAGCCAAGCAGGGGGCTTTAACTATGGCTACACCTTC
v_call: TRBV5-1
d_call: TRBD1
clone_size: many
j_call: TRBJ1-2

cdr3_aa: CASSPLTGVSTDTQYF
cdr3_nt: TGCGCCAGCAGCCCCCTGACAGGGGTTAGCACAGATACGCAGTATTTT
v_call: TRBV5-1
d_call: TRBD1
clone_size: .
j_call: TRBJ2-3

cdr3_aa: CASSLKRGENIQYF
cdr3_nt: TGTGCCAGCAGCTTGAAACGGGGAGAAAACATTCAGTACTTC
v_call: TRBV5-6
d_call: .
clone_size: few
j_call: TRBJ2-4

cdr3_aa: CASSLERRANSPLHF
cdr3_nt: TGTGCCAGCAGTTTAGAGAGACGGGCTAATTCACCCCTCCACTTT
v_call: TRBV12-3/TRBV12-4
d_call: .
clone_size: few
j_call: TRBJ1-6

cdr3_aa: CASSFYRDSSYEQYF
cdr3_nt: TGTGCCAGCAGTTTTTACCGGGACAGCTCCTACGAGCAGTACTTC
v_call: TRBV27
d_call: TRBD1
clone_size: .
j_call: TRBJ2-7

cdr3_aa: CASSGVGLETQYF
cdr3_nt: TGTGCCAGCAGCGGGGTAGGATTGGAGACCCAGTACTTC
v_call: TRBV3-1
d_call: .
clone_size: many
j_call: TRBJ2-5

cdr3_aa: CASSLVGERNEQFF
cdr3_nt: TGCGCCAGCAGCCTAGTTGGGGAAAGGAATGAGCAGTTCTTC
v_call: TRBV5-1
d_call: .
clone_size: many
j_call: TRBJ2-1

cdr3_aa: CASSQTGGSNTEAFF
cdr3_nt: TGTGCCAGCAGCCAAACAGGGGGCTCCAACACTGAAGCTTTCTTT
v_call: TRBV9
d_call: TRBD1
clone_size: .
j_call: TRBJ1-1

cdr3_aa: CASSARSTLGNTIYF
cdr3_nt: TGTGCCAGCAGCGCCCGTAGCACCCTCGGAAACACCATATATTTT
v_call: TRBV7-9
d_call: .
clone_size: .
j_call: TRBJ1-3

cdr3_aa: CASSYFRTGQNGYTF
cdr3_nt: TGTGCCAGCAGTTACTTTCGGACAGGCCAAAATGGCTACACCTTC
v_call: TRBV6-5
d_call: TRBD1
clone_size: few
j_call: TRBJ1-2

cdr3_aa: CASSQRLAGVLVKGGEQFF
cdr3_nt: TGTGCCAGCAGCCAACGACTAGCGGGAGTTTTGGTGAAAGGTGGTGAGCAGTTCTTC
v_call: TRBV4-2
d_call: TRBD2
clone_size: many
j_call: TRBJ2-1

cdr3_aa: CASSLGSSGRAGETQYF
cdr3_nt: TGTGCCAGCAGTTTAGGGTCCTCCGGGAGGGCCGGGGAGACCCAGTACTTC
v_call: TRBV12-3/TRBV12-4
d_call: TRBD2
clone_size: many
j_call: TRBJ2-5

cdr3_aa: CASSERDRQETQYF
cdr3_nt: TGTGCCAGCAGCGAACGGGACAGACAAGAGACCCAGTACTTC
v_call: TRBV6-1
d_call: TRBD1
clone_size: few
j_call: TRBJ2-5

cdr3_aa: CASSGPGDGQYF
cdr3_nt: TGTGCCAGCAGTGGACCTGGGGATGGCCAGTACTTC
v_call: TRBV2
d_call: .
clone_size: .
j_call: TRBJ2-5

cdr3_aa: CASSPATSGYTGELFF
cdr3_nt: TGTGCCAGCAGCCCCGCGACTAGCGGCTACACCGGGGAGCTGTTTTTT
v_call: TRBV6-2/TRBV6-3
d_call: TRBD2
clone_size: few
j_call: TRBJ2-2

cdr3_aa: CSARGVTNEKLFF
cdr3_nt: TGCAGCGCACGGGGGGTCACTAATGAAAAACTGTTTTTT
v_call: TRBV29-1
d_call: .
clone_size: .
j_call: TRBJ1-4

cdr3_aa: CSATDRLRAGTGELFF
cdr3_nt: TGCAGTGCTACAGATCGCCTCCGGGCTGGCACCGGGGAGCTGTTTTTT
v_call: TRBV20-1
d_call: .
clone_size: .
j_call: TRBJ2-2

cdr3_aa: CASSNDRGTDTQYF
cdr3_nt: TGTGCCAGCAGTAACGACAGGGGCACAGATACGCAGTATTTT
v_call: TRBV2
d_call: TRBD1
clone_size: .
j_call: TRBJ2-3

cdr3_aa: CASSKGTENEKLFF
cdr3_nt: TGCGCCAGCAGCAAGGGGACGGAAAATGAAAAACTGTTTTTT
v_call: TRBV5-1
d_call: .
clone_size: few
j_call: TRBJ1-4

cdr3_aa: CASSLGGNTIYF
cdr3_nt: TGTGCCAGCAGTCTGGGGGGAAACACCATATATTTT
v_call: TRBV12-3/TRBV12-4
d_call: .
clone_size: many
j_call: TRBJ1-3

cdr3_aa: CSVPGQGPSEQYF
cdr3_nt: TGCAGCGTTCCGGGACAGGGGCCCTCCGAGCAGTACTTC
v_call: TRBV29-1
d_call: TRBD1
clone_size: few
j_call: TRBJ2-7